The 20 T cell receptor beta chains reported below all come from one sample, sequenced in a study of blood T cell repertoires in COVID-19. Produced via immunoSEQ multiplex PCR; TCRdb's table is partial and in-frame only. In the table there are 40,000 or so clones, 90% of which are singletons. Sequencing input: peripheral blood. The source of these receptors is a man aged 50 to 59 with active COVID-19.

The genes are TRBV10-3 and TRBJ1-5; 10 bases are a match to TRBD1. The V gene's germline CDR1 is ENHRY and CDR2 SYGVKD. Unmatched junction bases numbered 6, after V lost 3 bases and J lost 7 bases. The CDR3 runs 15 residues. The CDR3 nucleotides read TGTGCCATCAGTGATACCGGGACAGGGGTACAGCCCCAGCATTTT. Residues: CAISDTGTGVQPQHF.

The gene calls are TRBV10-1 and TRBJ2-3; D is possibly TRBD1 (6 bases). With 6 bases removed from V and 7 bases from J, the gap between germline ends came to 14 bases. This CDR3 has 13 residues. Germline V gene lookup returns CDR1 WNHNN and CDR2 SYGVQD (reference sequence). The CDR3 region is CASRGQCNNTQYF. Written as DNA, the CDR3 is TGCGCCAGCAGAGGACAGTGCAACAATACGCAGTATTTT.

The chain links TRBV3-1 (or the pseudogene TRBV3-2) to TRBJ2-7; 9 bases fit TRBD1. The CDR3 is made up of 15 amino acids. V was clipped by 3 bases and J by 1 base; unmatched bases: 4. Germline-derived CDR1 and CDR2 are LGHDT and YNNKEL (reference sequence). The CDR3 coding sequence is TGTGCCAGCAGCCAGGTGGGACAGGGATCCTACGAGCAGTACTTC. Translating it yields CASSQVGQGSYEQYF.

This chain uses TRBV7-3 with TRBJ2-1; 8 bases match TRBD2. The CDR3 runs 16 residues. Per germline, CDR1 SGHTA and CDR2 FQGTGA. V lost 4 bases to trimming and J lost 7 bases; unmatched junction nucleotides: 12. DNA for the CDR3: TGTGCCAGCAGCTCGACCCCAGCGGGGGTGCGGAATGAGCAGTTCTTC. Protein product: CASSSTPAGVRNEQFF.

The CDR3 region has the DNA TGTGCCAGCAGTTTTTCCTTAGGATCGGGACAGGGGCGTGTGAGCAATCAGCCCCAGCATTTT. Amino acids: CASSFSLGSGQGRVSNQPQHF. The chain uses TRBV28 and TRBJ1-5; 10 positions agree with TRBD1. This CDR3 has 21 amino acids. The junction had 18 bases not matched to a gene; V was cut back by 3 bases and J by 1 base. Germline V gene data show CDR1 as MDHEN and CDR2 as SYDVKM.

The chain combines TRBV6-5 with TRBJ1-1; no firm D call. Germline V lookup: CDR1 MNHEY, CDR2 SVGAGI. The CDR3 totals 11 residues. V shed 7 bases and J shed 2 bases, with 5 bases lying between them. The CDR3 sequence is CASTRNTEAFF. CDR3 nucleotide sequence: TGTGCCAGCACTCGTAACACTGAAGCTTTCTTT.

This clone counts as medium-sized. V gene TRBV5-4 combines with J gene TRBJ2-1; 7 positions agree with TRBD2. V was clipped by 5 bases and J by 8 bases; unmatched bases: 7. Germline lookup yields CDR1 SGHNT and CDR2 YYREEE (reference sequence). This CDR3 region has 13 residues. CDR3 sequence: CASRSLGGDEQFF. CDR3 nucleotides: TGTGCCAGCAGAAGTCTGGGGGGGGATGAGCAGTTCTTC.

The chain uses TRBV28 and TRBJ1-1, with 11 nucleotides matching TRBD1. J lost 5 bases, V lost 5 bases, and 7 bases had no gene match. This CDR3 has 15 amino acids. Germline CDR1 MDHEN, CDR2 SYDVKM. The CDR3 nucleotides read TGTGCCAGCAGTATAGGGGACAGGGGGTTAACTGAAGCTTTCTTT. Encoded protein: CASSIGDRGLTEAFF.

This chain uses TRBV4-2 with TRBJ2-2, with a weak D call TRBD1 (6 bases). The V gene's germline CDR1 is LGHNA and CDR2 YNFKEQ. V was cut by 0 bases and J by 6 bases, with 8 bases left in between. The CDR3 has 14 amino acids. DNA for the CDR3: TGTGCCAGCAGCCAAGAAGCAGGGGCCGGGGAGCTGTTTTTT. Amino acids: CASSQEAGAGELFF.

This clone was picked up a small number of times. The V call is TRBV11-3, the J call TRBJ2-3, with 10 bases matching TRBD2. The CDR3 contains 16 residues. V lost 4 bases, J lost 2 bases, and 6 bases stayed unmatched. The V gene's germline CDR1 is SGHNT and CDR2 YENEEA. This CDR3 is CASSSTLAGDTDTQYF. Here the CDR3 DNA reads TGTGCCAGCAGCTCAACTCTAGCGGGGGACACAGATACGCAGTATTTT.

V and J are TRBV6-2 or TRBV6-3 and TRBJ1-2; D gene unclear. Germline values: CDR1 MNHEY, CDR2 SVGEGT. CDR3 size: 11 residues. V gave up 5 bases and J gave up 4 bases, with 5 bases separating them. Here the CDR3 DNA reads TGTGCCAGCAGTAACAGCTATGGCTACACCTTC. This translates into CASSNSYGYTF.

This chain's CDR3 is CASSDRGAQGYGYTF. CDR3 coding DNA: TGTGCCAGCAGCGACAGGGGGGCCCAGGGCTATGGCTACACCTTC. The chain couples TRBV9 to TRBJ1-2; 8 nucleotides match TRBD1. Losses at the gene ends were 3 bases for V and 4 bases for J; bases not matched to a gene: 8. Germline V lookup: CDR1 SGDLS, CDR2 YYNGEE. The CDR3 runs 15 residues.

J is TRBJ2-1 and V is TRBV14, with 12 bases lining up with TRBD2. CDR1 is SGHDN and CDR2 is FVKESK in the germline V gene. The CDR3 contains 15 residues. The trim removed 6 bases at V and 9 bases at J, leaving 9 bases unmatched. DNA of the CDR3: TGTGCCAGCAGTTCAACTAGCGGGGGGTATGGTGAGCAGTTCTTC. It encodes CASSSTSGGYGEQFF.

This chain links TRBV5-3 with TRBJ2-7; a weak D match, TRBD1 (6 bases). TRBV5-3 is an ORF, with its function uncertain. The CDR3 is 15 amino acids. The V end lost 1 base, the J end lost 2 bases, and 13 bases lay between the germline ends. CDR3 DNA: TGTGCCAGAAGCTTGATCTTTCCAGGGGCCTACGAGCAGTACTTC. Protein sequence: CARSLIFPGAYEQYF.

The chain combines TRBV2 with TRBJ1-4; 10 nucleotides line up with TRBD1. Germline lookup yields CDR1 SNHLY and CDR2 FYNNEI. Losses at the gene ends were 1 base for V and 4 bases for J; bases not matched to a gene: 0. The CDR3 is made up of 15 amino acids. DNA for the CDR3: TGTGCCAGCAGTGAAGGGGACAGGGGTAATGAAAAACTGTTTTTT. It codes for CASSEGDRGNEKLFF. Full variable domain (remainder filled in from reference TRBV2 and TRBJ1-4): EPEVTQTPSHQVTQMGQEVILRCVPISNHLYFYWYRQILGQKVEFLVSFYNNEISEKSEIFDDQFSVERPDGSNFTLKIRSTKLEDSAMYFCASSEGDRGNEKLFFGSGTQLSVL.

V is TRBV20-1 and J is TRBJ2-5; D gene unclear. Looked up from germline, CDR1 is DFQATT and CDR2 is SNEGSKA (reference sequence). V was trimmed by 0 bases and J by 5 bases, leaving 4 bases between them. The CDR3 contains 11 residues. This CDR3 reads CSARERETQYF. CDR3 bases: TGCAGTGCTAGAGAGAGGGAGACCCAGTACTTC.

V and J are TRBV14 and TRBJ1-2; possible D gene TRBD1, 5 bases. Deletions cut 4 bases from V and 6 bases from J, with 21 bases between. The V gene's germline CDR1 is SGHDN and CDR2 FVKESK. The CDR3 is 16 residues long. CDR3 in DNA: TGTGCCAGCAGCCGACTCACTTCAGGGCTTTTAGATGGCTACACCTTC. The encoded protein is CASSRLTSGLLDGYTF.

The chain joins TRBV11-3 to TRBJ2-5; 8 bases map to TRBD2. There are 15 residues in the CDR3. Germline CDR1 and CDR2: SGHNT and YENEEA. V gave up 3 bases and J gave up 2 bases; unmatched junction bases: 5. CDR3 region: CASSFSGDQQETQYF. The CDR3 region has the DNA TGTGCCAGCAGCTTTAGCGGGGACCAACAAGAGACCCAGTACTTC.

The rearrangement uses TRBV28 and TRBJ2-1, with D perhaps matching TRBD2 (7 bases). Germline assignment: CDR1 MDHEN and CDR2 SYDVKM. The CDR3 is 22 residues long. The ends were cut back, 6 bases at V and 0 bases at J, with 33 bases in the middle. The CDR3 coding sequence is TGTGCCAGCAGCACACTCACTTCCTTGGGGGGGCGGTACAAAAGCTCCTACAATGAGCAGTTCTTC. Encoded protein: CASSTLTSLGGRYKSSYNEQFF.

This sequence joins TRBV19 and TRBJ1-2; 9 bases are shared with TRBD1. After removal of 6 bases from V and 4 bases from J, the junction contained 6 bases not matched to a gene. The V gene's germline CDR1 is LNHDA and CDR2 SQIVND (reference sequence). The CDR3 extends over 14 amino acids. For the CDR3, the DNA is TGTGCCAGTAGCAGGACAGGGGACGGCTATGGCTACACCTTC. It yields the protein CASSRTGDGYGYTF. Using reference TRBV19 and TRBJ1-2 for the parts outside the CDR3, the full variable domain is DGGITQSPKYLFRKEGQNVTLSCEQNLNHDAMYWYRQDPGQGLRLIYYSQIVNDFQKGDIAEGYSVSREKKESFPLTVTSAQKNPTAFYLCASSRTGDGYGYTFGSGTRLTVV.